This TCR beta chain was recorded in a study of blood T cell repertoires in COVID-19. Study overall: Acute and convalescent COVID-19 samples came from the United States, Italy and Spain. The cDNA or gDNA used as material had been derived from T cells, B-cell-depleted T cells, or PBMCs.

Per the authors' pipeline: Quantification of nucleated cells was approximated via reference gene primer amplification. The data were produced by immunoSEQ multiplex PCR, yet TCRdb's version contains in-frame clones alone and is incomplete. That table supplies the V and J calls and clone size; D and trimming were determined from the DNA. The sample holds about 270,000 clones, approximately 86% seen once. Germline V gives CDR1 GTSNPN, CDR2 SVGIG (reference sequence). Trimming removed 4 bases from V and 0 bases from J, with 10 bases in between. This CDR3 comprises 13 residues. This TCR was recovered from a woman between 45 and 65 years old with active or convalescent COVID-19. The gene calls are TRBV30 and TRBJ2-7, with TRBD2 as a possible D gene (5 bases). The sequencing input was peripheral blood. The CDR3 DNA reads as TGTGCCTGGACAACTGGGAGCTCCTACGAGCAGTACTTC. It encodes CAWTTGSSYEQYF. Using reference TRBV30 and TRBJ2-7 for the parts outside the CDR3, the full variable domain is SQTIHQWPATLVQPVGSPLSLECTVEGTSNPNLYWYRQAAGRGLQLLFYSVGIGQISSEVPQNLSASRPQDRQFILSSKKLLLSDSGFYLCAWTTGSSYEQYFGPGTRLTVT.